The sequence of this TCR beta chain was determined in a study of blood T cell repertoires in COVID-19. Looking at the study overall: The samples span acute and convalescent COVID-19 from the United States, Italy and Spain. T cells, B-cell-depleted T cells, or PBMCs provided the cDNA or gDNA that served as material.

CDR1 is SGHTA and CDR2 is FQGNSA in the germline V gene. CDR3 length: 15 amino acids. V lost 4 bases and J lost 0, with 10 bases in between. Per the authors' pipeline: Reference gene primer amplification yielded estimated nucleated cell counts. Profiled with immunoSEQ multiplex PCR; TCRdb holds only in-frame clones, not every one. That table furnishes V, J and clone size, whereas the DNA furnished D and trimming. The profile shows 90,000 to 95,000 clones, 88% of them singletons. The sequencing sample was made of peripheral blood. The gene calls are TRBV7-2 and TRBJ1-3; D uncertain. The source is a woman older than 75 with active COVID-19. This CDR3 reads CASSSRSSSGNTIYF. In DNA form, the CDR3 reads TGTGCCAGCAGCTCCCGAAGCTCCTCTGGAAACACCATATATTTT.